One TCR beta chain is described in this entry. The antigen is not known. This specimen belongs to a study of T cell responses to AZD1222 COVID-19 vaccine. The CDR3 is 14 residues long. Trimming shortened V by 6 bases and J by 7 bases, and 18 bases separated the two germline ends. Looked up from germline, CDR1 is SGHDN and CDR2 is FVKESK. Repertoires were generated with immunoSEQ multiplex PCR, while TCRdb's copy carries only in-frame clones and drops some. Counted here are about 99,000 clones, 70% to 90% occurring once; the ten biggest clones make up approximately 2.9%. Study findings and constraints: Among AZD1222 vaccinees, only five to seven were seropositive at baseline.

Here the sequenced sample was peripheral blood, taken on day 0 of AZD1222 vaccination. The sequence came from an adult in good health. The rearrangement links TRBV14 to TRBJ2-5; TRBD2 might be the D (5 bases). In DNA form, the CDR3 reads TGTGCCAGCAGTGACCGGGGTACCGGTGGGACCCAGTACTTC. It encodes CASSDRGTGGTQYF.